This T cell receptor beta chain was sequenced during a study of TIL therapy for anti-PD-1-resistant metastatic lung cancer. The overall study: Tumors carried a median approximately 1.6 non-synonymous mutations per megabase.

The immunoSEQ assay was v3. Only in-frame clones appear in the TCRdb table, and some are missing; sequencing was by immunoSEQ multiplex PCR. The sample lists under 55,000 clones, approximately 79% occurring once. V trimming: 2 bases; J trimming: 9 bases; junction bases outside the gene matches: 2. Germline V gives CDR1 SGHRS, CDR2 YFSETQ. The CDR3 contains 13 residues. The time point is: pre-treatment sample, taken before nivolumab and TIL therapy. Patients were adults with stage 4 NSCLC. The rearrangement uses TRBV5-1 and TRBJ1-4; 9 nucleotides agree with TRBD1. Here the sequenced sample was blood, taken at baseline. The receptor was isolated from a woman aged 30 to 85 with non-small cell lung cancer. DNA of the CDR3: TGCGCCAGCAGCTTAGGACAGGGGCAAAAACTGTTTTTT. Translating gives CASSLGQGQKLFF.